This T cell receptor beta chain came from a study of human T cells and chemical hapten exposure. Study information: Donors were sensitized with 2% DPC on the upper inner arm. Small pooled library volume differences mainly caused per-sample TCR yield variation.

Regarding time point: pre-sensitization, week 0. The treatment denotes: therapeutic diphenylcyclopropenone sensitization with weekly scalp DPC. Patients had alopecia, were aged 18 to 70, and were not pregnant. The CDR3 is 17 residues long. In germline, CDR1 is KGHDR, CDR2 SFDVKD. V lost 0 bases and J lost 0; bases outside the gene matches: 6. TCRdb ran MiXCR on the RACE reads and lists one entry per CDR3 protein. The sample contains around 260,000 distinct CDR3 sequences, 7% to 10% of which appear only once. The TCR originated in a woman aged 35 to 49 with alopecia areata. Some clones in this sample may be carry-over from other donors' samples. Here the sequenced sample was whole blood, taken in connection with sensitization to the hapten diphenylcyclopropenone (DPC). The V gene is TRBV24-1, the J gene TRBJ2-5; the match to TRBD1 covers 7 bases. CDR3 nucleotide sequence: TGTGCCACCAGTGATTTGAACAGGGGACCTAACCAAGAGACCCAGTACTTC. Translated, it gives CATSDLNRGPNQETQYF.